The clone carrying this T cell receptor beta chain was counted only a few times. Antigen specificity is unknown. Use of 60 Vbeta and 13 Jbeta primers characterized the PCR. The table came from immunoSEQ multiplex PCR; TCRdb's copy has only in-frame clones and leaves some out. The data hold nearly 110,000 clones, with roughly 74% observed a single time. The source of the sample is a study of cytomegalovirus exposure and HLA in healthy donors. Study context: Earlier sequencing of 150 million to 200 million T cells yielded 100 million to 140 million unique TCR beta sequences.

The V segment lost 4 bases and the J segment 9 bases; nucleotides outside the gene matches: 5. There are 14 residues in the CDR3. CDR1 and CDR2 (germline): WSHSY, SAAADI. Whole-study findings and limits: Later analysis revealed greater clonal expansion in HLA-associated TCR beta chains than in equally common others. As immune exposure information, only CMV serostatus was available. A cluster of highly shared sequence variants was likely a sequencing artifact.

The source of this sequence is a man aged 35 to 55 in good health and CMV-seronegative. The V call is TRBV10-2, the J call TRBJ1-6; 8 bases are a match to TRBD1. The sample taken for sequencing was PBMCs. The CDR3 region has the DNA TGCGCCAGCAGTGTACAGGGGGGTAGTTCACCCCTCCACTTT. This sequence encodes CASSVQGGSSPLHF.